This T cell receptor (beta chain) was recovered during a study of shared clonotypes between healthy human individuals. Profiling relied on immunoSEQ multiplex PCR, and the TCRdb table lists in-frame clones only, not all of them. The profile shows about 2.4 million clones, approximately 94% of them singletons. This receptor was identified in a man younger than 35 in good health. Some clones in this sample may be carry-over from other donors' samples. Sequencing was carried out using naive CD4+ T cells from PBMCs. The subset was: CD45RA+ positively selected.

The CDR3 spells CASSSYPQARVGYTF. DNA for the CDR3: TGTGCCAGCAGTTCGTACCCCCAAGCCAGGGTTGGCTACACCTTC. The V gene is TRBV27, the J gene TRBJ1-2, with D perhaps matching TRBD1 (5 bases). The CDR3 runs to 15 residues. V lost 4 bases, J lost 7 bases, and 19 bases lay in between. CDR1 is MNHEY, CDR2 SMNVEV, per germline (reference sequence).